This T cell receptor beta chain emerged from a study of siplizumab effects on memory and regulatory T cells. With respect to this clone: Antigen: not known.

The study's findings and limits: A minor fraction of alloreactive clones, and no more, mapped to unstimulated subsets. Alloreactive sequences from unstimulated CD4+ memory cells fell significantly with siplizumab. The alloresponse seemed to draw substantially on naive T cells, which appeared more diverse than memory cells.

Some clones are missing from TCRdb's copy, which holds only in-frame ones; the method was immunoSEQ multiplex PCR. The profile shows 85,000 to 130,000 clones, approximately 91% of them singletons. The V and J ends lost 0 bases and 3 bases, in that order; junction bases with no gene match: 1. The CDR3 consists of 15 residues. The germline V gene encodes CDR1 MDHEN and CDR2 SYDVKM. This sequence joins TRBV28 and TRBJ2-4, with 8 bases matching TRBD1. The TCR originated in a human donor in good health. Some clones in this sample may be carry-over from other donors' samples. Sequenced material: CD4+ T cells sorted from blood. In DNA form, the CDR3 reads TGTGCCAGCAGTTTATGGACAGGGGTCAAAAACATTCAGTACTTC. Translating gives CASSLWTGVKNIQYF.